Sequencing of this T cell receptor (beta chain) was carried out in a study of T cells in tumors after PD-1 blockade. General study findings and limits: Squamous carcinoma: 50% of expanded exhausted clones novel, versus approximately 28% of other expanded CD8+ clones.

Sequencing used immunoSEQ multiplex PCR; TCRdb keeps in-frame clones, though not all of them. The sample holds around 13,000 clones, about 60% seen once. A note on this clone: The antigen remains unidentified.

Trimming left V 1 base short and J 1 base short, with 4 bases between. This CDR3 is 13 amino acids long. The germline V gene encodes CDR1 SGHTA and CDR2 FQGNSA. The TCR sequence derives from a human donor with cutaneous squamous cell carcinoma. The chain combines TRBV7-2 with TRBJ1-1; D not resolved. This specimen was tumor tissue, taken before anti-PD-1 treatment. CDR3: CASSLDKNTEAFF. In DNA form, the CDR3 reads TGTGCCAGCAGCTTAGACAAGAACACTGAAGCTTTCTTT.